The 6 T cell receptor beta chains given below trace back to one sample, sequenced in a study of shared T cell receptors in the human thymus. Generated by immunoSEQ multiplex PCR, the TCRdb table keeps only in-frame clones and is missing some. The sample shows approximately 760,000 clones, approximately 85% of them seen only once. These records were also assigned to another study, of human thymus T cells.

Material for sequencing was thymocytes. The receptors come from a girl under three years old with a congenital heart defect.

The chain is built from TRBV27 and TRBJ2-1; 13 bases agree with TRBD2. CDR3 length equals 18 residues. V was pared by 0 bases and J by 0 bases, with 2 bases of the junction left unmatched. Germline V gene data show CDR1 as MNHEY and CDR2 as SMNVEV (reference sequence). CDR3 in amino acids: CASSLSLAGGSSYNEQFF. The CDR3 nucleotides read TGTGCCAGCAGTTTATCACTAGCGGGGGGGAGCTCCTACAATGAGCAGTTCTTC.

The J gene is TRBJ2-3, the V gene TRBV27, with TRBD1 identical over 7 bases. The CDR3 contains 18 residues. In germline, CDR1 is MNHEY, CDR2 SMNVEV (reference sequence). Trimming removed 0 bases from V and 0 bases from J; junction bases left unmatched: 9. The CDR3 sequence is CASSLSSIGGPSTDTQYF. The CDR3 DNA is TGTGCCAGCAGTTTATCGAGTATAGGGGGCCCGAGCACAGATACGCAGTATTTT.

The J gene is TRBJ2-1, the V gene TRBV5-6, with TRBD2 identical over 13 bases. CDR1 and CDR2 (germline): SGHDT, YYEEEE. The CDR3 has 17 residues. After removal of 0 bases from V and 4 bases from J, the junction contained 4 bases not matched to a gene. CDR3 protein: CASSLARTSGGYNEQFF. CDR3 nucleotides: TGTGCCAGCAGCTTGGCCAGGACTAGCGGGGGTTACAATGAGCAGTTCTTC. The full variable domain, rest sourced from reference TRBV5-6 and TRBJ2-1, is DAGVTQSPTHLIKTRGQQVTLRCSPKSGHDTVSWYQQALGQGPQFIFQYYEEEERQRGNFPDRFSGHQFPNYSSELNVNALLLGDSALYLCASSLARTSGGYNEQFFGPGTRLTVL.

This sequence joins TRBV30 and TRBJ2-1, with 15 bases identical to TRBD2. This CDR3 spans 17 amino acids. Unmatched junction bases numbered 6, after V lost 0 bases and J lost 6 bases. Per the germline V gene, CDR1 is GTSNPN and CDR2 is SVGIG (reference sequence). The CDR3, as DNA: TGTGCCTGGAGTGTCCTGGGACTAGCGGGGGGTTCCAATGAGCAGTTCTTC. Translation: CAWSVLGLAGGSNEQFF.

V usage is TRBV7-9 and J usage is TRBJ1-1; TRBD1 agrees at 9 bases. CDR3 length: 15 amino acids. V lost 8 bases to trimming and J lost 1 base; unmatched junction nucleotides: 8. Germline CDR1 and CDR2: SEHNR and FQNEAQ (reference sequence). In DNA form, the CDR3 reads TGTGCCAGCCCCCCCGAGGACAGGGGGAACACTGAAGCTTTCTTT. This sequence encodes CASPPEDRGNTEAFF.

This clone has just one count. V and J are TRBV2 and TRBJ1-1; tentative D call: TRBD1 (6 bases). The V and J ends lost 3 bases and 1 base respectively, with 12 bases between them. From germline, CDR1 is SNHLY and CDR2 FYNNEI. This CDR3 is built from 15 residues. The CDR3 DNA follows: TGTGCCAGCAGTGATCTAAGAGGGGGGAACACTGAAGCTTTCTTT. It is translated as CASSDLRGGNTEAFF. Filled out from reference TRBV2 and TRBJ1-1, the complete variable domain reads EPEVTQTPSHQVTQMGQEVILRCVPISNHLYFYWYRQILGQKVEFLVSFYNNEISEKSEIFDDQFSVERPDGSNFTLKIRSTKLEDSAMYFCASSDLRGGNTEAFFGQGTRLTVV.